This entry lists 18 T cell receptor beta chains sequenced from one sample in a study of cytomegalovirus exposure and HLA in healthy donors. The PCR had 60 Vbeta and 13 Jbeta primers. TCRdb's copy holds only in-frame clones and misses some; the assay was immunoSEQ multiplex PCR. This table holds fewer than 200,000 clones, 84% found once. Source material: PBMCs. The source of these receptors is a man under 40 in good health and CMV-seronegative.

The gene calls are TRBV2 and TRBJ1-2; 7 bases line up with TRBD1. This CDR3 region has 16 residues. Trimming took 5 bases from V and 4 from J; bases not matched to a gene: 13. Germline V CDR1 and CDR2: SNHLY, FYNNEI. The CDR3 DNA reads TGTGCCAGCAGTCAGCTTATGGGGAAGGGGGCCTATGGCTACACCTTC. Translation gives CASSQLMGKGAYGYTF.

The chain couples TRBV6-5 to TRBJ1-1, with a weak D call TRBD1 (6 bases). There are 12 residues in the CDR3. The V end lost 11 bases, the J end lost 4 bases, and 14 bases lay between the germline ends. The germline gives CDR1 MNHEY, CDR2 SVGAGI. The CDR3 spells CAVRGAGTEAFF. CDR3 coding DNA: TGTGCCGTACGGGGGGCGGGCACTGAAGCTTTCTTT.

The chain recombines TRBV2 with TRBJ1-3; tentative D call: TRBD1 (5 bases). This CDR3 is 12 amino acids long. From germline, CDR1 is SNHLY and CDR2 FYNNEI. Between the trimmed V and J ends, which lost 10 bases and 2 bases, there was a span of 9 bases. The CDR3 sequence is CATRGAGNTIYF. The CDR3 DNA reads as TGTGCCACTAGGGGTGCTGGAAACACCATATATTTT.

The chain joins TRBV27 to TRBJ2-7; 9 nucleotides line up with TRBD1. This CDR3 is built from 15 residues. Unmatched junction bases numbered 11, after V lost 7 bases and J lost 4 bases. CDR1 is MNHEY, CDR2 SMNVEV, per germline (reference sequence). The CDR3 DNA sequence: TGTGCCAGCAACGTACTCGGACAGGGGAGATACGAGCAGTACTTC. Translation: CASNVLGQGRYEQYF.

V is TRBV6-6 and J is TRBJ2-5; 11 bases fit TRBD2. Losses at the gene ends were 3 bases for V and 5 bases for J; bases not matched to a gene: 8. CDR3 length: 16 residues. The germline V gene encodes CDR1 MNHNY and CDR2 SVGAGI (reference sequence). DNA of the CDR3: TGTGCCAGCAGTTATTCACTAGCGGGAGAGTATGAGACCCAGTACTTC. Amino acids: CASSYSLAGEYETQYF.

V usage is TRBV19 and J usage is TRBJ2-7; D may be TRBD1 (5 bases). Trimming left V 6 bases short and J 3 bases short, with 9 bases between. This CDR3 contains 12 residues. The germline CDR1 and CDR2 sequences are LNHDA and SQIVND (reference sequence). This CDR3 is CASRQGLYEQYF. The CDR3 region has the DNA TGTGCCAGTAGGCAGGGCCTCTACGAGCAGTACTTC.

The CDR3 sequence is CASSYWGGDTQETQYF. CDR3 DNA: TGTGCCAGCAGTTACTGGGGAGGGGACACCCAAGAGACCCAGTACTTC. This chain uses TRBV6-5 with TRBJ2-5; D possibly corresponds to TRBD2 (7 bases). The V end was cut by 1 base, the J end by 1 base, with 13 bases between. This CDR3 has 16 residues. Germline V gene data show CDR1 as MNHEY and CDR2 as SVGAGI.

The rearrangement joins TRBV5-1 to TRBJ2-1; 8 nucleotides match TRBD2. The CDR3 spans 15 residues. V was clipped by 0 bases and J by 7 bases; unmatched bases: 6. Per the germline V gene, CDR1 is SGHRS and CDR2 is YFSETQ. In DNA, the CDR3 is TGCGCCAGCAGCTTGGATCCGGGGGGGCTGAATGAGCAGTTCTTC. This translates into CASSLDPGGLNEQFF.

The chain is built from TRBV28 and TRBJ1-1; D remains unclear. The V end lost 4 bases, the J end lost 1 base, and 10 bases lay between the germline ends. The germline gives CDR1 MDHEN, CDR2 SYDVKM. The CDR3 runs to 14 residues. CDR3 protein: CASSSSAGNTEAFF. CDR3 nucleotide sequence: TGTGCCAGCAGTTCCTCGGCAGGGAACACTGAAGCTTTCTTT.

V gene TRBV27 combines with J gene TRBJ2-5; 7 bases map to TRBD1. The assigned J gene may be wrong: the sequence end matches TRBJ2-7 better. CDR3 size: 13 residues. CDR1 and CDR2 (germline): MNHEY, SMNVEV (reference sequence). In DNA, the CDR3 is TGTGCCAGCAGCCGACAGGGAGCCTACGAGCAGTACTTC. Protein: CASSRQGAYEQYF.

CDR3 in amino acids: CASSPERGAEKLFF. The CDR3 DNA sequence: TGCGCCAGCAGCCCTGAGCGGGGGGCGGAAAAACTGTTTTTT. The rearrangement uses TRBV4-1 and TRBJ1-4; possible D gene TRBD1, 6 bases. This CDR3 has 14 amino acids. V lost 4 bases and J 8 bases, leaving 14 bases between the germline ends. Germline lookup yields CDR1 MGHRA and CDR2 YSYEKL.

The J gene is TRBJ2-2, the V gene TRBV7-9, with 7 bases identical to TRBD1. There are 15 residues in the CDR3. V was pared by 1 base and J by 6 bases, with 5 bases of the junction left unmatched. In germline, CDR1 is SEHNR, CDR2 FQNEAQ (reference sequence). The CDR3 nucleotides read TGTGCCAGCAGCTTAGGCGACAGGGAATCCGGGGAGCTGTTTTTT. It is translated as CASSLGDRESGELFF.

This chain joins TRBV4-3 and TRBJ2-5; 14 bases line up with TRBD2. Judging by the DNA end, TRBJ2-7 fits better; the J call may be wrong. The CDR3 sequence is 17 residues long. CDR1 is LGHNA and CDR2 is YSLEER in the germline V gene. The CDR3: CASSQGPGTSGSYEQYF. The CDR3 nucleotides are TGCGCCAGCAGCCAAGGCCCCGGGACTAGCGGGAGCTACGAGCAGTACTTC.

This rearrangement joins TRBV7-6 to TRBJ2-1; a weak D match, TRBD2 (6 bases). This CDR3 spans 18 amino acids. CDR1 is SGHVS, CDR2 FNYEAQ, per germline. Trimming removed 2 bases from V and 8 bases from J, with 25 bases in between. This CDR3 reads CASSLYPPGLPSRDEQFF. CDR3 coding DNA: TGTGCCAGCAGCTTATACCCCCCGGGACTTCCTTCCCGCGATGAGCAGTTCTTC. Based on the CDR3 plus reference TRBV7-6 and TRBJ2-1, the full variable domain is GAGVSQSPRYKVTKRGQDVALRCDPISGHVSLYWYRQALGQGPEFLTYFNYEAQQDKSGLPNDRFSAERPEGSISTLTIQRTEQRDSAMYRCASSLYPPGLPSRDEQFFGPGTRLTVL.

The chain employs TRBV29-1 and TRBJ2-5, with 8 bases aligning to TRBD1. The V gene's germline CDR1 is SQVTM and CDR2 ANQGSEA. The CDR3 runs 16 residues. V shed 4 bases and J 0 bases; nucleotides not matched to a gene: 10. CDR3 DNA sequence: TGCAGCGTTGTCTGGGGGTGGACAGGGCACCAAGAGACCCAGTACTTC. Its translation is CSVVWGWTGHQETQYF.

The sample holds a few counts of this clone. This chain connects TRBV6-5 to TRBJ1-2; TRBD1 matches at 9 bases. Germline V gene sequence: CDR1 MNHEY, CDR2 SVGAGI. Trimming cost V 2 bases and J 5 bases; bases outside gene matches: 3. This CDR3 comprises 14 residues. The CDR3 DNA sequence: TGTGCCAGCAGTTACCGACAGGGGGGTTATGGCTACACCTTC. Protein product: CASSYRQGGYGYTF.

CDR3 DNA sequence: TGTGCCAGCAGCCACTACAGAAACACTGAAGCTTTCTTT. It specifies CASSHYRNTEAFF. This chain uses TRBV14 with TRBJ1-1; no clear D gene. Germline CDR1 is SGHDN and CDR2 is FVKESK. Trimming left V 3 bases short and J 2 bases short, with 7 bases between. The CDR3 is made up of 13 amino acids.

Only a few counts were recorded for this clone. This chain joins TRBV7-8 and TRBJ1-5; possibly TRBD1 for D (6 bases). Per germline, CDR1 SGHVS and CDR2 FQNEAQ. With 1 base removed from V and 0 bases from J, the gap between germline ends came to 10 bases. CDR3 length: 16 residues. The CDR3 DNA reads TGTGCCAGCAGCTTAGTGGGGGGGCGTAGCAATCAGCCCCAGCATTTT. Encoded protein: CASSLVGGRSNQPQHF.